A single sample gave rise to the 29 T cell receptor beta chains below, sequenced in a study of blood T cell repertoires in COVID-19. Clones were sequenced by immunoSEQ multiplex PCR, and TCRdb holds only the in-frame ones, with some missing. The data show roughly 100,000 clones, roughly 80% seen once. The sequenced sample was peripheral blood. These receptor sequences come from a human donor in a cohort sampled during active COVID-19.

V is TRBV7-3 and J is TRBJ2-7, with 10 bases fitting TRBD2. This CDR3 comprises 15 residues. Germline CDR1 is SGHTA and CDR2 is FQGTGA. V lost 5 bases to trimming and J lost 6 bases; unmatched junction nucleotides: 10. CDR3 coding DNA: TGTGCCAGCAGCCCAGCGGGGGGGCGGACCGTCGAGCAGTACTTC. Translating gives CASSPAGGRTVEQYF.

This chain links TRBV3-1 (or the pseudogene TRBV3-2) with TRBJ2-7; tentative D call: TRBD2 (7 bases). V lost 3 bases and J 0 bases, leaving 12 bases between the germline ends. In germline, CDR1 is LGHDT, CDR2 YNNKEL (reference sequence). This CDR3 comprises 15 residues. Here the CDR3 reads CASSHPGGGSYEQYF. DNA for the CDR3: TGTGCCAGCAGCCACCCGGGGGGCGGCTCCTACGAGCAGTACTTC.

The DNA of the CDR3 is TGTGCCAGCAGCCAAGGCCCGACAGGGGCTGGAAACACCATATATTTT. It yields the protein CASSQGPTGAGNTIYF. J is TRBJ1-3 and V is TRBV3-1 (or the pseudogene TRBV3-2); 8 bases align to TRBD1. The CDR3 covers 16 residues. The junction had 4 bases not matched to a gene; V was cut back by 1 base and J by 2 bases. The germline V gene has CDR1 LGHDT and CDR2 YNNKEL (reference sequence).

CDR3 DNA: TGTGCCAGCAGTGAACTTGAGACCCAGTACTTC. Protein: CASSELETQYF. The chain links TRBV6-1 to TRBJ2-5; D is ambiguous. Germline V CDR1 and CDR2: MNHNS, SASEGT. The CDR3 runs to 11 residues. The V and J ends lost 2 bases and 5 bases respectively, with 3 bases between them.

This clone was seen a single time. The chain employs TRBV5-1 and TRBJ1-5; 9 bases fit TRBD1. Germline V gene sequence: CDR1 SGHRS, CDR2 YFSETQ. Losses at the gene ends were 1 base for V and 5 bases for J; bases not matched to a gene: 4. This CDR3 region has 15 residues. DNA of the CDR3: TGCGCCAGCAGCTTGACCGGGACAGGGCATCAGCCCCAGCATTTT. It codes for CASSLTGTGHQPQHF.

The chain couples TRBV29-1 to TRBJ2-7; maybe TRBD2 (6 bases). The CDR3 runs 12 residues. Trimming removed 6 bases at V and 1 base at J, with 10 bases between. Germline V CDR1 and CDR2: SQVTM, ANQGSEA. The DNA of the CDR3 is TGCAGCGTCTGGGGGACTTCCTACGAGCAGTACTTC. It translates to CSVWGTSYEQYF.

The V call is TRBV21-1, the J call TRBJ2-7; whether TRBD2, the table's D call, matches the DNA was not checked. TRBV21-1 is given as a pseudogene. This CDR3 has 16 amino acids. CDR3 loop: CASSRMLAGGPYEQYF. The DNA for the CDR3 is TGTGCCAGCAGCCGCATGCTGGCGGGAGGACCCTACGAGCAGTACTTC.

J is TRBJ1-5 and V is TRBV27; D may be TRBD1 (5 bases). Germline V gene lookup returns CDR1 MNHEY and CDR2 SMNVEV (reference sequence). Trimming took off 2 bases at V and 7 bases at J, with 12 bases between the two ends. CDR3 size: 14 residues. CDR3 amino acids: CASSLRERGQPQHF. Here the CDR3 DNA reads TGTGCCAGCAGTTTAAGAGAACGGGGGCAGCCCCAGCATTTT.

The rearrangement joins TRBV9 to TRBJ1-2; 8 bases match TRBD1. This CDR3 comprises 14 residues. V shed 2 bases, J shed 5 bases, and the junction held 5 bases outside the gene matches. CDR1 and CDR2 from the germline V gene are SGDLS and YYNGEE. CDR3 coding DNA: TGTGCCAGCAGCGTCGGACAGGGACGGTATGGCTACACCTTC. Translated: CASSVGQGRYGYTF.

The chain employs TRBV5-4 and TRBJ1-3; tentative D call: TRBD1 (5 bases). Germline CDR1 and CDR2: SGHNT and YYREEE (reference sequence). The CDR3 sequence is 16 residues long. Trimming removed 0 bases at V and 0 bases at J, with 10 bases between. CDR3 residues: CASSLGGGFSGNTIYF. DNA for the CDR3: TGTGCCAGCAGCTTGGGGGGGGGTTTCTCTGGAAACACCATATATTTT.

The rearrangement links TRBV27 to TRBJ1-5; D is possibly TRBD1 (6 bases). CDR1 and CDR2 from the germline V gene are MNHEY and SMNVEV (reference sequence). V lost 6 bases, J lost 6 bases, and 9 bases lay in between. The length of the CDR3 is 12 residues. As DNA, the CDR3 is TGTGCCAGCAGCCCACAGGGTCAGCCCCAGCATTTT. Protein product: CASSPQGQPQHF.

J is TRBJ2-5 and V is TRBV7-8; D is possibly TRBD2 (5 bases). Germline V gene data show CDR1 as SGHVS and CDR2 as FQNEAQ. The V end lost 0 bases, the J end lost 1 base, and 9 bases lay between the germline ends. The CDR3 is made up of 15 amino acids. CDR3 in DNA: TGTGCCAGCAGCTTAGCCCGCGGGTTCCAAGAGACCCAGTACTTC. Translated, it gives CASSLARGFQETQYF.

V and J are TRBV4-1 and TRBJ2-5; TRBD2 matches at 10 bases. CDR1 and CDR2 (germline): MGHRA, YSYEKL. V lost 6 bases, J lost 5 bases, and 6 bases stayed unmatched. The CDR3 is 14 amino acids. In nucleotides, the CDR3 is TGCGCCAGCAGTCTACTAGCGGGGATGGAGACCCAGTACTTC. It encodes CASSLLAGMETQYF.

This clone has only one observation. This rearrangement joins TRBV7-8 to TRBJ1-3, with TRBD1 matching 7 bases. Per germline, CDR1 SGHVS and CDR2 FQNEAQ. CDR3 size: 14 residues. V shed 8 bases, J shed 4 bases, and the junction held 8 bases outside the gene matches. The DNA of the CDR3 is TGTGCCAGCGGACCTCAGGGGGGAGGAAACACCATATATTTT. Its protein product is CASGPQGGGNTIYF. The whole variable domain, filled in from reference TRBV7-8 and TRBJ1-3, reads GAGVSQSPRYKVAKRGQDVALRCDPISGHVSLFWYQQALGQGPEFLTYFQNEAQLDKSGLPSDRFFAERPEGSVSTLKIQRTQQEDSAVYLCASGPQGGGNTIYFGEGSWLTVV.

The chain joins TRBV6-2 or TRBV6-3 to TRBJ1-5; no reliable D call. The CDR3 has 19 residues. Germline V CDR1 and CDR2: MNHEY, SVGEGT. Trimming shortened V by 5 bases and J by 0 bases, and 23 bases separated the two germline ends. Here the CDR3 reads CASSLTRSGRINSNQPQHF. CDR3 sequence (DNA): TGTGCCAGCAGTCTAACCCGCAGCGGTAGGATTAATAGCAATCAGCCCCAGCATTTT.

The count of this clone is one. The J gene is TRBJ2-7, the V gene TRBV24-1, with 9 positions matching TRBD1. V was pared by 3 bases and J by 4 bases, with 6 bases of the junction left unmatched. The CDR3 runs to 15 residues. Germline V CDR1 and CDR2: KGHDR, SFDVKD. Here the CDR3 reads CATSDGGTGMYEQYF. Here the CDR3 DNA reads TGTGCCACCAGTGATGGCGGGACAGGGATGTACGAGCAGTACTTC.

This chain links TRBV6-5 with TRBJ1-5, with TRBD1 matching over 7 bases. The CDR3 sequence is 13 residues long. Per germline, CDR1 MNHEY and CDR2 SVGAGI. The V gene end was trimmed by 6 bases and the J gene end by 6 bases; junction bases not matched to a gene: 5. DNA of the CDR3: TGTGCCAGCAGCAAAAACAGGGGTCAGCCCCAGCATTTT. Amino acids: CASSKNRGQPQHF.

This chain uses TRBV15 with TRBJ2-1; 7 bases match TRBD1. The CDR3 extends over 14 amino acids. The ends lost 5 bases at V and 2 bases at J; junction bases unmatched: 3. Per the germline V gene, CDR1 is LNHNV and CDR2 is YYDKDF (reference sequence). The CDR3 nucleotides read TGTGCCACCAGCCTACAGGGGCCCTACAATGAGCAGTTCTTC. As protein: CATSLQGPYNEQFF.

The chain uses TRBV28 and TRBJ2-7; D is possibly TRBD2 (5 bases). This CDR3 spans 14 amino acids. The V end lost 3 bases, the J end lost 1 base, and 10 bases lay between the germline ends. Germline CDR1 and CDR2: MDHEN and SYDVKM. CDR3 coding DNA: TGTGCCAGCAGTTTCCTTGGGGAGTCCTACGAGCAGTACTTC. Protein product: CASSFLGESYEQYF.

The V and J genes are TRBV7-6 and TRBJ1-4; tentative D call: TRBD1 (6 bases). Germline assignment: CDR1 SGHVS and CDR2 FNYEAQ. This CDR3 is 15 amino acids long. V lost 5 bases to trimming and J lost 5 bases, with 15 bases between them. The CDR3 region has the DNA TGTGCCAGCAGCCTCCTGTGGGGGCAGAATGAAAAACTGTTTTTT. This encodes CASSLLWGQNEKLFF.

CDR3 nucleotides: TGTGCCAGCAAGGACAGGGGGTACGAGCAGTACTTC. Translated, it gives CASKDRGYEQYF. The chain recombines TRBV2 with TRBJ2-7; 10 nucleotides align to TRBD1. Germline V gene lookup returns CDR1 SNHLY and CDR2 FYNNEI. The CDR3 contains 12 residues. Unmatched junction bases numbered 1, after V lost 7 bases and J lost 4 bases.

The chain links TRBV18 to TRBJ1-5; TRBD1 matches 7 bases. J was trimmed by 5 bases and V by 5 bases; bases with no gene match: 15. The CDR3 has 17 amino acids. Germline CDR1 and CDR2: KGHSH and LQKENI. This chain's CDR3 is CASSTTGRRQGDQPQHF. Here the CDR3 DNA reads TGTGCCAGCTCAACCACCGGGCGGCGACAGGGCGATCAGCCCCAGCATTTT. The entire variable domain, with the rest obtained from reference TRBV18 and TRBJ1-5, is as follows: NAGVMQNPRHLVRRRGQEARLRCSPMKGHSHVYWYRQLPEEGLKFMVYLQKENIIDESGMPKERFSAEFPKEGPSILRIQQVVRGDSAAYFCASSTTGRRQGDQPQHFGDGTRLSIL.

The gene calls are TRBV27 and TRBJ2-1; 10 bases are shared with TRBD2. The length of the CDR3 is 17 residues. With 2 bases clipped from V and 0 bases from J, the junction kept 4 bases outside the gene matches. Germline CDR1 reads MNHEY; CDR2 reads SMNVEV (reference sequence). In DNA, the CDR3 is TGTGCCAGCAGTTTAAGACTAGCGGGCAGCTCCTACAATGAGCAGTTCTTC. Protein product: CASSLRLAGSSYNEQFF.

This clone was counted once. The chain carries TRBV28 and TRBJ2-7; D is ambiguous. Germline values: CDR1 MDHEN, CDR2 SYDVKM. V lost 5 bases and J lost 0, with 5 bases in between. This CDR3 spans 12 amino acids. In nucleotides, the CDR3 is TGTGCCAGCAGTCCTTCCTCCTACGAGCAGTACTTC. Its protein is CASSPSSYEQYF. Based on the CDR3 plus reference TRBV28 and TRBJ2-7, the full variable domain is DVKVTQSSRYLVKRTGEKVFLECVQDMDHENMFWYRQDPGLGLRLIYFSYDVKMKEKGDIPEGYSVSREKKERFSLILESASTNQTSMYLCASSPSSYEQYFGPGTRLTVT.

The gene calls are TRBV13 and TRBJ2-5; the match to TRBD2 covers 8 bases. With 5 bases clipped from V and 5 bases from J, the junction kept 7 bases outside the gene matches. This CDR3 contains 14 residues. The germline CDR1 and CDR2 sequences are PRHDT and FYEKMQ (reference sequence). CDR3 loop: CASSPHRLAETQYF. CDR3 DNA: TGTGCCAGCAGCCCGCATCGACTAGCGGAGACCCAGTACTTC.

The chain carries TRBV28 and TRBJ2-7; 7 bases fit TRBD2. Germline CDR1 reads MDHEN; CDR2 reads SYDVKM. This CDR3 spans 16 amino acids. Trimming cost V 3 bases and J 5 bases; bases outside gene matches: 13. The CDR3, as DNA: TGTGCCAGCAGTTTTCGTAGGGGAGGGGACGGCGACGAGCAGTACTTC. It specifies CASSFRRGGDGDEQYF. Using reference TRBV28 and TRBJ2-7 for the parts outside the CDR3, the full variable domain is DVKVTQSSRYLVKRTGEKVFLECVQDMDHENMFWYRQDPGLGLRLIYFSYDVKMKEKGDIPEGYSVSREKKERFSLILESASTNQTSMYLCASSFRRGGDGDEQYFGPGTRLTVT.

This clone was seen just once. CDR3 in amino acids: CASSLGTGRQPQHF. The CDR3, as DNA: TGTGCCAGCAGTTTAGGAACAGGGCGCCAGCCCCAGCATTTT. The rearrangement links TRBV28 to TRBJ1-5; D perhaps matches TRBD1 (6 bases). The V end lost 2 bases, the J end lost 7 bases, and 12 bases lay between the germline ends. CDR1 and CDR2 (germline): MDHEN, SYDVKM. This CDR3 has 14 amino acids.

This clone came up a few times. The chain links TRBV3-1 (or the pseudogene TRBV3-2) to TRBJ2-7; 9 positions agree with TRBD1. Germline CDR1 reads LGHDT; CDR2 reads YNNKEL (reference sequence). This CDR3 region has 13 residues. With V trimmed by 6 bases and J by 4 bases, 4 bases remained unmatched. CDR3: CASRGQGSYEQYF. The CDR3, as DNA: TGTGCCAGCAGGGGACAGGGCTCGTACGAGCAGTACTTC.

The V call is TRBV3-1 (or the pseudogene TRBV3-2), the J call TRBJ1-1, with 7 nucleotides matching TRBD1. Germline CDR1 LGHDT, CDR2 YNNKEL (reference sequence). V was pared by 6 bases and J by 4 bases, with 8 bases of the junction left unmatched. The length of the CDR3 is 14 residues. For the CDR3, the DNA is TGTGCCAGCAGACCCCAGGGGGACCCCACTGAAGCTTTCTTT. Encoded protein: CASRPQGDPTEAFF.